The present T cell receptor (beta chain) was sequenced within a study of shared clonotypes between healthy human individuals. The CDR3 totals 18 residues. V lost 1 base and J lost 6; bases outside the gene matches: 13. The germline V gene encodes CDR1 KGHSH and CDR2 LQKENI. The method was immunoSEQ multiplex PCR; TCRdb's version includes in-frame clones alone and lacks a portion of them. The sample has 450,000 or so clones, approximately 71% seen once. Comments on this clone: Its antigen is still unknown.

The study's findings and limits: Owing to a small donor count, the genetic and exposure-history diversity represented was limited.

The specimen was PBMCs. This sequence originates from a woman between 35 and 50 years old in good health. Some clones in this sample may be carry-over from other donors' samples. The chain joins TRBV18 to TRBJ2-7; 12 nucleotides match TRBD2. CDR3 sequence (DNA): TGTGCCAGCTCACCACAGTTTAGTCTCCTAGCGGGAGGGGTCGAGCAGTACTTC. It codes for CASSPQFSLLAGGVEQYF.